Listed here is a single T cell receptor (beta chain). These data belong to a study of cytomegalovirus exposure and HLA in healthy donors. The study ran its PCR with 60 Vbeta and 13 Jbeta primers. The method was immunoSEQ multiplex PCR; TCRdb's version includes in-frame clones alone and lacks a portion of them. The table includes 150,000 to 200,000 clones, around 81% detected once. V was clipped by 3 bases and J by 5 bases; unmatched bases: 11. CDR3 length equals 17 residues. CDR1 and CDR2 (germline): LNHDA, SQIVND (reference sequence). The chain links TRBV19 to TRBJ1-3, with 9 bases identical to TRBD1. This receptor was taken from a man aged 18 to 29 in good health and CMV-seronegative. The sample consisted of PBMCs. For the CDR3, the DNA is TGTGCCAGTAGTATCACCGCCTTGGGACAGGGCCGAAACACCATATATTTT. Translation gives CASSITALGQGRNTIYF.